A selection of T cell receptor beta chains follows, all from one sample in a study of blood T cell repertoires in COVID-19. TCRdb keeps only in-frame clones here, not all; method: immunoSEQ multiplex PCR. This repertoire shows approximately 190,000 clones, around 83% found once; its top ten account for under 30%. The sample was PBMCs or T cells enriched from blood (not recorded which). The source of these receptors is a middle-aged woman in a cohort exposed to, infected with or recovered from COVID-19 (not recorded which). CDR3s include the opening cysteine and the closing phenylalanine or tryptophan. The order of the fields is V gene, D gene, J gene, clone size, CDR3 DNA, CDR3 protein. The D gene is left open where the match is weak. Size is stated for part of the rows, as once, few or many counts, or as a class when the clone is expanded.

>TRBV5-5|TRBD2|TRBJ2-3|NA
TGTGCCAGCAGCCCGGGGCCCGAGGGGCGGGGGGCAGATACGCAGTATTTT
CASSPGPEGRGADTQYF
>TRBV3-1/TRBV3-2|NA|TRBJ2-3|NA
TGTGCCACCCTTAGCGGCGATACGCAGTATTTT
CATLSGDTQYF
>TRBV10-2|TRBD2|TRBJ2-1|NA
TGCGCCAGCAGCCTAGCGGTCAATGAGCAGTTCTTC
CASSLAVNEQFF
>TRBV14|NA|TRBJ1-4|few
TGTGCCAGCAGCCAAGCCGGGGAAAAACTGTTTTTT
CASSQAGEKLFF
>TRBV4-3|NA|TRBJ2-1|NA
TGCGCCAGCTCACCGGCGGGGAATCCTGAGCAGTTCTTC
CASSPAGNPEQFF
>TRBV4-3|TRBD1|TRBJ1-2|NA
TGCGCCAGCAGCCTGCGAGGACAGGGAGTAGGCTACACCTTC
CASSLRGQGVGYTF
>TRBV30|NA|TRBJ1-5|NA
TGTGCCTGGAGCGGCAGACCAGAGGGCAATCAGCCCCAGCATTTT
CAWSGRPEGNQPQHF
>TRBV3-1/TRBV3-2|TRBD1|TRBJ2-7|NA
TGTGCCAGCAGCCAAGCCCCGGACAGGGGCAAGTATCGGCAGTACTTC
CASSQAPDRGKYRQYF
>TRBV18|NA|TRBJ2-2|NA
TGTGCCAGCTCACCGCAGGGTACCGACACCGGGGAGCTGTTTTTT
CASSPQGTDTGELFF
>TRBV27|NA|TRBJ2-6|NA
TGTGCCAGCAGGCCCACCGGGTTACACTCTGGGGCCAACGTCCTGACTTTC
CASRPTGLHSGANVLTF
>TRBV14|TRBD2|TRBJ2-7|NA
TGTGCCAGCAGCCAAGGAGGACTAGCGGTCATTAGGCGGAACTACGAGCAGTACTTC
CASSQGGLAVIRRNYEQYF
>TRBV6-5|NA|TRBJ1-5|NA
TGTGCCAGCAGGGACAGACAGTCCAATCAGCCCCAGCATTTT
CASRDRQSNQPQHF
>TRBV10-2|TRBD2|TRBJ2-7|NA
TGCGCCAGCAGTAGCCCATGGACTAGCGGGGCCGACTACGAGCAGTACTTC
CASSSPWTSGADYEQYF
>TRBV9|TRBD1|TRBJ1-1|once
TGTGCCAGCAGCAGCGGGACAGGGGGCGGAAAGGACACTGAAGCTTTCTTT
CASSSGTGGGKDTEAFF
>TRBV4-1|NA|TRBJ1-6|NA
TGCGCCAGCAGCCAAGATAAGTGGACAGACATATATAATTCACCCCTCCACTTT
CASSQDKWTDIYNSPLHF
>TRBV25-1|TRBD2|TRBJ2-7|NA
TGTGCCAGCCTACTAGCGGGAAGGAGCTCCTACGAGCAGTACTTC
CASLLAGRSSYEQYF
>TRBV7-2|TRBD1|TRBJ1-6|NA
TGTGCCAGCAGCTTCCGACAGGGGGCGCGTCATTCACCCCTCCACTTT
CASSFRQGARHSPLHF
>TRBV30|TRBD2|TRBJ2-3|many
TGTGCCTCTTTAAGCGGGGTTTCCGGGGATACGCAGTATTTT
CASLSGVSGDTQYF
>TRBV2|NA|TRBJ2-7|NA
TGTGCCAGCAGTGACAGTCTGTCCGAGCAGTACTTC
CASSDSLSEQYF
>TRBV7-9|NA|TRBJ2-5|NA
TGTGCCAGCAGCACAACGGACAACCAAGAGACCCAGTACTTC
CASSTTDNQETQYF
>TRBV29-1|TRBD1|TRBJ1-1|NA
TGCAGCGCCGCGGGGACAGATATGAACACTGAAGCTTTCTTT
CSAAGTDMNTEAFF
>TRBV3-1/TRBV3-2|NA|TRBJ2-5|NA
TGTGCCAGCAGCCAAGATCCGGGGGGCATGGGTAGAGAGACCCAGTACTTC
CASSQDPGGMGRETQYF
>TRBV24-1|TRBD2|TRBJ2-1|NA
TGTGCCACCAGTGACCAAGCGGGAGTAGATGTTCATGAGCAGTTCTTC
CATSDQAGVDVHEQFF
>TRBV10-2|TRBD1|TRBJ2-1|NA
TGCGCCAGCAGTGTTCAGGGGGAAAAAAATGAGCAGTTCTTC
CASSVQGEKNEQFF
>TRBV6-4|NA|TRBJ2-2|many
TGTGCCAGCAAACAGGGTGACACCGGGGAGCTGTTTTTT
CASKQGDTGELFF
>TRBV9|NA|TRBJ1-1|NA
TGTGCCAGCAGCCAGGTGAACACTGAAGCTTTCTTT
CASSQVNTEAFF
>TRBV5-6|NA|TRBJ1-6|NA
TGTGCCAGCAGCATGGGAGGGAGCTCCTATAATTCACCCCTCCACTTT
CASSMGGSSYNSPLHF
>TRBV4-1|NA|TRBJ2-7|once
TGCGCCAGCAGCCAAGTTATAGTCACCTATGTCAACGAGCAGTACTTC
CASSQVIVTYVNEQYF
>TRBV18|TRBD2|TRBJ2-1|NA
TGTGCCAGCTCACCTCTATACGAGTTAGCGGGCCTTGAATACAATGAGCAGTTCTTC
CASSPLYELAGLEYNEQFF
>TRBV6-2/TRBV6-3|TRBD2|TRBJ2-7|NA
TGTGCCAGCAGTTATTATACCGGGACTAGCGGGCTTGGGTACGAGCAGTACTTC
CASSYYTGTSGLGYEQYF
>TRBV27|TRBD1|TRBJ2-7|NA
TGTGCCAGCAGTTCCAGGGACAGATACGAGCAGTACTTC
CASSSRDRYEQYF